One and the same sample provided the 17 T cell receptor beta chains below, sequenced in a study of blood T cell repertoires in COVID-19. The repertoire was sequenced with immunoSEQ multiplex PCR; TCRdb's copy has only in-frame clones and lacks some. The data contain around 190,000 clones, 75% to 85% of them seen just once; the ten biggest clones take up approximately 13%. Specimen: peripheral blood. All receptors derive from a human donor in a cohort sampled during active COVID-19.

The chain links TRBV7-9 to TRBJ2-3, with D possibly being TRBD2 (5 bases). Germline V gene sequence: CDR1 SEHNR, CDR2 FQNEAQ (reference sequence). This CDR3 has 16 residues. Between the trimmed V and J ends, which lost 4 bases and 4 bases, there was a span of 18 bases. CDR3 in DNA: TGTGCCAGCAGCTCCCCGGACCGGTGGAGGTCAGATACGCAGTATTTT. It codes for CASSSPDRWRSDTQYF.

The chain links TRBV21-1 to TRBJ1-2; the table's TRBD1 call for D was not verified on the DNA. TRBV21-1 is a documented pseudogene. The CDR3 is 15 amino acids. CDR3 protein: CASSKADREAEGYTF. The CDR3 DNA sequence: TGTGCCAGCAGCAAAGCGGACAGGGAGGCTGAGGGCTACACCTTC.

This clone was detected only once. This chain connects TRBV7-9 to TRBJ2-7, with a tentative D call TRBD1 (6 bases). CDR1 and CDR2 from the germline V gene are SEHNR and FQNEAQ (reference sequence). The CDR3 loop spans 17 amino acids. V was shortened by 5 bases and J by 2 bases, with 22 bases between the two germline ends. This CDR3 is CASSRSDQRQDAYEQYF. In nucleotides, the CDR3 is TGTGCCAGCAGCCGTAGCGACCAGCGACAGGACGCCTACGAGCAGTACTTC.

The J gene is TRBJ2-2, the V gene TRBV7-9; 9 bases align to TRBD2. The CDR3 extends over 16 amino acids. Germline CDR1 and CDR2: SEHNR and FQNEAQ (reference sequence). After removal of 2 bases from V and 3 bases from J, the junction contained 4 bases not matched to a gene. CDR3 DNA: TGTGCCAGCAGCTTACTTAGCGGGGGCTACACCGGGGAGCTGTTTTTT. Translated: CASSLLSGGYTGELFF. The variable domain in full, with the rest retrieved from reference TRBV7-9 and TRBJ2-2, is DTGVSQNPRHKITKRGQNVTFRCDPISEHNRLYWYRQTLGQGPEFLTYFQNEAQLEKSRLLSDRFSAERPKGSFSTLEIQRTEQGDSAMYLCASSLLSGGYTGELFFGEGSRLTVL.

The J gene is TRBJ2-1, the V gene TRBV2; 7 nucleotides align to TRBD2. V shed 10 bases and J 15 bases; nucleotides not matched to a gene: 12. The CDR3 runs 11 residues. Germline V gene lookup returns CDR1 SNHLY and CDR2 FYNNEI. CDR3 amino acids: CATFLTSATFF. The CDR3 bases are TGTGCCACCTTCCTAACTAGCGCCACGTTCTTC.

The chain employs TRBV25-1 and TRBJ2-3, with TRBD1 matching 8 bases. The CDR3 spans 15 residues. V shed 8 bases, J shed 2 bases, and the junction held 9 bases outside the gene matches. Germline loops: CDR1 MGHDK, CDR2 SYGVNS. The CDR3 DNA sequence: TGTGCCAGCGGGGGTGACAGGGGAGACACAGATACGCAGTATTTT. It specifies CASGGDRGDTDTQYF.

The V call is TRBV7-9, the J call TRBJ2-3; D may be TRBD1 (5 bases). The germline CDR1 and CDR2 sequences are SEHNR and FQNEAQ (reference sequence). V was shortened by 7 bases and J by 0 bases, with 14 bases between the two germline ends. The CDR3 is 15 residues long. The chain's CDR3 is CASNHRPSSTDTQYF. Here the CDR3 DNA reads TGTGCCAGCAACCACAGGCCCTCTAGCACAGATACGCAGTATTTT.

The J gene is TRBJ1-2, the V gene TRBV28; 7 bases match TRBD1. The CDR3 length is 15 residues. V gave up 1 base and J gave up 7 bases; unmatched junction bases: 9. Germline-derived CDR1 and CDR2 are MDHEN and SYDVKM. The CDR3 protein is CASSLFGQGVRGYTF. In DNA, the CDR3 is TGTGCCAGCAGTTTATTTGGCCAGGGGGTGCGTGGCTACACCTTC.

This sequence joins TRBV6-2 or TRBV6-3 and TRBJ1-2; D is ambiguous. V lost 2 bases and J 8 bases, leaving 9 bases between the germline ends. The V gene's germline CDR1 is MNHEY and CDR2 SVGEGT. This CDR3 is built from 12 residues. CDR3 sequence: CASSYGPGGYTF. The DNA of the CDR3 is TGTGCCAGCAGTTACGGGCCGGGAGGCTACACCTTC.

This clone came up once. The chain has TRBV15 and TRBJ2-1; the match to TRBD2 covers 8 bases. J lost 7 bases, V lost 1 base, and 9 bases had no gene match. Germline values: CDR1 LNHNV, CDR2 YYDKDF (reference sequence). The CDR3 consists of 16 residues. CDR3 sequence reads: CATSRGLASGSNEQFF. The CDR3 DNA is TGTGCCACCAGCAGAGGTTTGGCTAGCGGGTCTAATGAGCAGTTCTTC.

The chain recombines TRBV27 with TRBJ1-1, with 7 bases matching TRBD1. Germline CDR1 MNHEY, CDR2 SMNVEV (reference sequence). The J segment lost 1 base and the V segment lost 4 bases, leaving 6 bases of the junction unmatched. The CDR3 length is 15 residues. CDR3 nucleotides: TGTGCCAGCAGTTCCCGGACAGGCTGGAACACTGAAGCTTTCTTT. It translates to CASSSRTGWNTEAFF.

The chain employs TRBV28 and TRBJ2-2; no clear D. CDR1 and CDR2 (germline): MDHEN, SYDVKM. With 3 bases removed from V and 6 bases from J, the gap between germline ends came to 11 bases. The CDR3 length is 14 residues. CDR3 nucleotides: TGTGCCAGCAGTTTGGTTAGCCCGCCCGGGGAGCTGTTTTTT. Translating gives CASSLVSPPGELFF. Drawing the rest from reference TRBV28 and TRBJ2-2, the complete variable domain is DVKVTQSSRYLVKRTGEKVFLECVQDMDHENMFWYRQDPGLGLRLIYFSYDVKMKEKGDIPEGYSVSREKKERFSLILESASTNQTSMYLCASSLVSPPGELFFGEGSRLTVL.

This chain joins TRBV6-5 and TRBJ2-1; 8 positions agree with TRBD2. The CDR3 spans 16 residues. Germline loops: CDR1 MNHEY, CDR2 SVGAGI. Trimming took 0 bases from V and 7 from J; bases not matched to a gene: 8. The CDR3 reads CASSYSAPSGFNEQFF. The CDR3 DNA sequence: TGTGCCAGCAGTTACTCGGCGCCTAGCGGGTTTAATGAGCAGTTCTTC.

The rearrangement joins TRBV2 to TRBJ2-5; D remains unclear. This CDR3 contains 13 residues. Trimming took 1 base from V and 2 from J, leaving 5 bases between them. Looked up from germline, CDR1 is SNHLY and CDR2 is FYNNEI. The CDR3, as DNA: TGTGCCAGCAGTGAAGACTGGCAAGAGACCCAGTACTTC. This gives the protein CASSEDWQETQYF. The full variable domain, with the rest looked up from reference TRBV2 and TRBJ2-5, is EPEVTQTPSHQVTQMGQEVILRCVPISNHLYFYWYRQILGQKVEFLVSFYNNEISEKSEIFDDQFSVERPDGSNFTLKIRSTKLEDSAMYFCASSEDWQETQYFGPGTRLLVL.

The chain couples TRBV28 to TRBJ2-2, with D perhaps TRBD2 (6 bases). CDR3 length: 15 amino acids. Germline V CDR1 and CDR2: MDHEN, SYDVKM. Deletions cut 3 bases from V and 6 bases from J, with 14 bases between. The CDR3 DNA reads as TGTGCCAGCAGTTTCGGGAGCCTGAAGCCCGGGGAGCTGTTTTTT. The encoded protein is CASSFGSLKPGELFF.

The chain combines TRBV29-1 with TRBJ2-1; TRBD2 aligns across 9 bases. The germline V gene encodes CDR1 SQVTM and CDR2 ANQGSEA. The V gene end was trimmed by 6 bases and the J gene end by 5 bases; junction bases not matched to a gene: 14. The CDR3 consists of 16 residues. This CDR3 reads CSVAALVAGADNEQFF. The CDR3 nucleotides read TGCAGCGTCGCCGCTCTGGTAGCGGGAGCGGACAATGAGCAGTTCTTC.

The sample holds one count of this clone. This chain uses TRBV4-1 with TRBJ2-1; possible D gene TRBD1, 6 bases. Trimming shortened V by 7 bases and J by 0 bases, and 19 bases separated the two germline ends. The CDR3 runs to 17 residues. Germline-derived CDR1 and CDR2 are MGHRA and YSYEKL. The CDR3 DNA is TGCGCCAGCATCCCAGACCCGGGACAAAGCTCCTACAATGAGCAGTTCTTC. Amino acid sequence: CASIPDPGQSSYNEQFF.